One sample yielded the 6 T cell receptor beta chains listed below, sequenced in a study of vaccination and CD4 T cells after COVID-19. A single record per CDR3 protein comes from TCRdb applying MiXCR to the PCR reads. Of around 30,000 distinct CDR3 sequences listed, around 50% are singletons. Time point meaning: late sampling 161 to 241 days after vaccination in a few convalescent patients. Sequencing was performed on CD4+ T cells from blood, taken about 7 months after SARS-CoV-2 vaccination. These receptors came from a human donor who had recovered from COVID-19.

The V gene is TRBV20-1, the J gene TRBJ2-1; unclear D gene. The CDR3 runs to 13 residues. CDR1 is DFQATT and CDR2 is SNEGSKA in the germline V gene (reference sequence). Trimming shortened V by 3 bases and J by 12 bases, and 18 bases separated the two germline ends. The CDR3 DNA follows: TGCAGTGCTAGCGACCCCTTTGGGATCGGGCAGTTCTTC. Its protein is CSASDPFGIGQFF.

As DNA, the CDR3 is TGTGCCAGCAGGCGAGGGAGGACCTCAGATACGCAGTATTTT. Translated, it gives CASRRGRTSDTQYF. The chain has TRBV6-1 and TRBJ2-3; TRBD2 might be the D (6 bases). The CDR3 sequence is 14 residues long. The germline gives CDR1 MNHNS, CDR2 SASEGT. V lost 6 bases and J lost 4, with 14 bases in between.

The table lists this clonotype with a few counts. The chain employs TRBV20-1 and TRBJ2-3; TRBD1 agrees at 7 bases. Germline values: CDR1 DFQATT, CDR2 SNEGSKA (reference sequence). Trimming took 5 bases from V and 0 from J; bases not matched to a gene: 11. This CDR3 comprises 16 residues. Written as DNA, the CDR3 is TGCAGTGCTCCCAGACAGGGTTGGGCTAGCACAGATACGCAGTATTTT. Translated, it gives CSAPRQGWASTDTQYF.

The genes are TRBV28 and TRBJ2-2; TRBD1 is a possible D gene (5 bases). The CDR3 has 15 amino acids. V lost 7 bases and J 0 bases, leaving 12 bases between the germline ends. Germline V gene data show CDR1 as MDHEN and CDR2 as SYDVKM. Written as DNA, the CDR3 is TGTGCCAGCACACTCAGGACACCGAACACCGGGGAGCTGTTTTTT. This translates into CASTLRTPNTGELFF.

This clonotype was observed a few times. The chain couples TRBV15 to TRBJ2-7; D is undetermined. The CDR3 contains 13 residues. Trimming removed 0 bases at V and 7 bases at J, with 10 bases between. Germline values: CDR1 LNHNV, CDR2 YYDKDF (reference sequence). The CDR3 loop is CATSRDRMGEQYF. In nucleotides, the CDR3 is TGTGCCACCAGCAGAGATCGGATGGGGGAGCAGTACTTC.

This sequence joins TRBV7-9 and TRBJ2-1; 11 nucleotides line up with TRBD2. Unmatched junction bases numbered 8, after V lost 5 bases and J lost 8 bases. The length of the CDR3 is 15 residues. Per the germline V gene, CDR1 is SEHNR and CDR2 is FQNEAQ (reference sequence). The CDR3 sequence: CASSPRNSGRDEQFF. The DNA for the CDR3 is TGTGCCAGCAGCCCTCGAAATAGCGGGAGGGATGAGCAGTTCTTC.